This T cell receptor (beta chain) was observed in a study of beta chain features in type 1 diabetes listed by TCRdb under 2018. Context from the whole study: Mean age, gender distribution, total cell number and subset yield did not differ between patients and healthy donors. A total of 90 million to 120 million sorted cells were examined across all samples, and a strong correlation was observed between cell number per subset and RNA yield. In the study, TCRB repertoires of sorted circulating CD4+ T cell subsets from recently diagnosed type 1 diabetes patients were compared with those of matched healthy donors. Regulatory and stem cell-like memory subsets were obtained from only 8 patients and about 8 healthy donors, while naive and central memory subsets were obtained from all 30 or so donors.

The paper's findings and limits, for the study overall: Naive, central memory and regulatory TCRB repertoires appeared to be more similar among patients than among healthy donors. Shorter templates might be favored by PCR, yet because patient and control samples were amplified and corrected together, any such skew would affect both groups equally. In all four CD4+ subsets, TCRB CDR3 length was moderately but significantly shorter in type 1 diabetes patients. Because small numbers of individuals were included in the HLA sub-analyses, any influence of HLA type on TCRB rearrangement was left unresolved. Because cDNA was sequenced instead of genomic DNA, activated cells with high expression could be over-represented, although the groups did not differ in activation or CD3 levels. At VDJ recombination sites, type 1 diabetes patients had fewer insertions and more deleted nucleotides, which implies abnormalities in thymic rearrangement.

The entire amount of isolated RNA was reverse transcribed using the High Capacity cDNA Reverse Transcription Kit, so the sequenced TCRB transcripts were expressed ones. Deep immunoSEQ sequencing was performed on naive, central memory and regulatory T cell samples, with an average of roughly 3.5 million total reads per sample. After sorted cells were lysed in RLT buffer, RNA was extracted with DNase-treated RNeasy Micro or Mini kits, with the choice depending on cell number. To prevent cross-contamination, each cell subset was processed individually, whereas patient and healthy donor samples were processed jointly. The immunoSEQ multiplex PCR was used to amplify TCRB sequences from cDNA, yielding 87-bp fragments that span the CDR3 region. Sequencing of the amplicons was performed on the Illumina HiSeq platform. The authors' analysis ran thus. Synthetic template baselines were used to correct PCR bias computationally, reads within Hamming distance 2 were collapsed together, and singletons that could not be merged were discarded. By aligning reads against IMGT, V, D and J genes, CDR3 length, and insertions or deletions at six rearrangement sites were assigned. Within each subset, clonotype counts were normalized to sorted cell number, after which true diversity and Gini coefficients were computed with the tcR R package. The overlap coefficient, calculated on TCRB nucleotide sequences, was used to quantify repertoire sharing. Out-of-frame TCRB sequences from naive cells were analyzed to stand in for the pre-selection repertoire. The table comes from immuneACCESS by way of TCRdb, which keeps in-frame sequences with V and J called. Part of the clones is missing from these tables; in studies checked, under half for an unresolved V gene and the rest for unknown reasons. Clone size and V and J calls were adopted from that table, with D and trimming inferred from the DNA. This sample is represented by roughly 350,000 clones; 11% of them were singletons. Of the sample, roughly 0.014% falls within the top ten clones.

In its sample, this clone was seen a few times. Its specific antigen is unknown. Base qualities are not at hand, and no much larger clone is one base apart. V lost 4 bases and J lost 2 bases, and the count of bases not matched to a germline gene is 11. The CDR3 sequence holds 15 residues, the cysteine and phenylalanine included. Just the 45-base CDR3 DNA is kept, in frame starting at base 1. CDR1 SQVTM and CDR2 ANQGSEA were looked up in the germline V gene. Each donor gave one peripheral blood draw, averaging approximately 0.12 L, which was collected into heparinised tubes. Naive, central memory, regulatory and stem cell-like memory CD4+ T cells were sorted on a BD FACSAria II using a panel including CD45RO, CCR7, CD25, CD127, CD95 and CD27. A purity above 95% was achieved for all sorted populations. Right away, PBMCs were isolated by Lymphoprep density gradient centrifugation and were stained directly, with no culture step. Samples were stained and sorted in pairs, with one healthy donor and one patient per experiment, so that batch effects were minimized.

The sequence is built from TRBV29-1 and TRBJ2-7; the junction holds 7 bases that match TRBD1. This TCR was sampled from a woman aged 25 to 39 in good health. Material for sequencing was naive CD4+ T cells from blood. In light of the paper, this sample's cell subset or site label describes: true naive CD4+ T cells. The DNA reads as follows: TGCAGCGTTGCCAATTATAGGGGGCATACCTACGAGCAGTACTTC. Its protein product is CSVANYRGHTYEQYF.